This T cell receptor (beta chain) was sequenced during a study of early T cells in non-severe SARS-CoV-2 infection (dated by TCRdb to about 2021). The study in broad terms: TCR sequencing used bulk RNA from unsorted whole blood, so alpha and beta chains could not be paired. Study-level results and caveats: VDJdb matching was skewed toward anti-spike CD8 responses, so virus-specific expansions were likely underestimated and private and CD4 specificities were missed.

This clonotype was picked up a small number of times. What antigen it recognizes has not been identified. The record has no base qualities; no much larger clone is one base away. The study was a case-control design nested within a healthcare worker cohort in London, UK, with weekly nasopharyngeal swab PCR tests and blood sampling. Healthcare workers were enrolled in the week of the UK lockdown, from 23 to 31 March 2020, and were followed every week for up to roughly 15 weeks. The CDR3 starts with the cysteine, ends with the phenylalanine, and has 19 residues. Kept here is only the CDR3 DNA, which spans 57 bases and is read in frame from base 1. Sequences SGHDT (CDR1) and YYEEEE (CDR2) are obtained from the germline V gene. Trimming removed 0 bases from V and 2 bases from J, leaving 21 bases between the germline ends. The library was generated by 5' RACE. Sequencing used a NextSeq 500. In the TCR library protocol, unique molecular identifiers were attached to individual cDNA molecules to correct for PCR bias and sequencing error. Both TCR alpha and beta chains were sequenced, and tight co-correlation was observed between alpha and beta sequence abundances in each sample. In the authors' own workflow: Decombinator V4 was used to annotate TCR sequences for V gene, J gene and CDR3. TCRs were defined as expanded if a significant change between any two time points was detected under a Poisson model with p below 0.0001. TCR abundances were normalised to the total number of TCRs sequenced per sample and expressed as counts per million. MAIT TCRs were defined by TRAV1-2 paired with TRAJ12, TRAJ20 or TRAJ33, and iNKT TCRs by TRAV10 paired with TRAJ18. VDJdb, accessed 1 November 2021, was searched for CMV, EBV and SARS-CoV-2 annotated TCRs, with TCRs annotated for multiple antigens excluded. TCRdb reprocessing: public reads trimmed at Q25 with fastp, clones called with MiXCR, in-frame beta chains kept. Identical CDR3 proteins give one entry, which carries the most common genes and DNA. The V and J calls follow TCRdb's processing rather than the paper's. This sample is represented by tens of thousands of distinct CDR3 sequences; approximately 13% of them were singletons. Clones ranked in the top ten supply about 6.5% of the sample.

The sample consisted of whole blood. The receptor's source is an adult who was a healthcare worker with PCR-confirmed SARS-CoV-2 infection or an uninfected control (not recorded which). The rearrangement joined TRBV5-6 to TRBJ2-4; the D gene is perhaps TRBD1, from 6 matching bases. The nucleotide sequence reads as follows: TGTGCCAGCAGCTTGGTTTACGGGCCAGGGGCTATGACCAAAAACATTCAGTACTTC. It translates as CASSLVYGPGAMTKNIQYF.